This T cell receptor (beta chain) is from a study of blood T cell repertoires in COVID-19. Study overall: COVID-19 samples from acute and convalescent phases originated in the United States, Italy and Spain. The cDNA or gDNA used as material had been derived from T cells, B-cell-depleted T cells, or PBMCs.

The CDR3 totals 13 residues. The germline V gene has CDR1 ENHRY and CDR2 SYGVKD. Between the trimmed V and J ends, which lost 11 bases and 1 base, there was a span of 14 bases. Authors' methods: Scientists estimated how many nucleated cells there were by amplifying reference gene primers. Libraries were prepared by immunoSEQ multiplex PCR; TCRdb keeps only in-frame clonotypes and omits some of them. V and J calls and clone size are given by that table; D and trimming were obtained from the DNA. Among tens of thousands of clones listed, roughly 88% were seen once. The source material was peripheral blood. The chain carries TRBV10-3 and TRBJ2-5; D may be TRBD2 (6 bases). The sequence derives from a human donor in a cohort sampled during active COVID-19. CDR3 coding DNA: TGTGCCTCGCTCGGGAGCCGCCAAGAGACCCAGTACTTC. This codes for CASLGSRQETQYF.